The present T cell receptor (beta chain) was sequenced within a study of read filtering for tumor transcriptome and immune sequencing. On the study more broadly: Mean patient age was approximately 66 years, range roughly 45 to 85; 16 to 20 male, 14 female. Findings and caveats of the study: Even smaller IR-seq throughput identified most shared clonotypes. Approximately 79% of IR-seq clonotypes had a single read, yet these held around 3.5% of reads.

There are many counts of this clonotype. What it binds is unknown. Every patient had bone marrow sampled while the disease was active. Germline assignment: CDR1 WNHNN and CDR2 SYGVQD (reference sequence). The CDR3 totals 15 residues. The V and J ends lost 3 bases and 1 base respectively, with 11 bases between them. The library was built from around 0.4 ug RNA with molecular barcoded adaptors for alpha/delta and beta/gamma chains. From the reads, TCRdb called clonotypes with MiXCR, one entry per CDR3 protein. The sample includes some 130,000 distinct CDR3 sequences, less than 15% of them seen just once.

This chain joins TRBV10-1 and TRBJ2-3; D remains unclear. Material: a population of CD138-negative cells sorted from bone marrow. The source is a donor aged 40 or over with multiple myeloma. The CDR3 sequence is CASSETAWGTDTQYF. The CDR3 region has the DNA TGCGCCAGCAGTGAAACAGCCTGGGGCACAGATACGCAGTATTTT.